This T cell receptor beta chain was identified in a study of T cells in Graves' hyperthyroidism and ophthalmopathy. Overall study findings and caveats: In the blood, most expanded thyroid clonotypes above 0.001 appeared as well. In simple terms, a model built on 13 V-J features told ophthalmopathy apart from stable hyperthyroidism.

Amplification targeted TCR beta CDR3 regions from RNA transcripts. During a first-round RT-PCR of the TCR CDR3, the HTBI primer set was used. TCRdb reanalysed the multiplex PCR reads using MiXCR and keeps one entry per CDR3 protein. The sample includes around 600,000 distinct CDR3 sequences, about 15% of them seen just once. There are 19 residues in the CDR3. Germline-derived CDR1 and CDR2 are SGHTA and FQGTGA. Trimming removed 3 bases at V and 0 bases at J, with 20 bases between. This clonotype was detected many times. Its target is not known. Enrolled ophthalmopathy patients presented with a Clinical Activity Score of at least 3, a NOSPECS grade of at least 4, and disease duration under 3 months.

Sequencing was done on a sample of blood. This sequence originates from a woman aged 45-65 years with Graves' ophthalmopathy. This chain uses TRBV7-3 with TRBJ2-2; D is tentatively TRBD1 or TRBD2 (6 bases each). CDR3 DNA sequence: TGTGCCAGCAGCTTTGGTTTTCGGGGGCGCCTATCGAACACCGGGGAGCTGTTTTTT. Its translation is CASSFGFRGRLSNTGELFF.